Following are 31 T cell receptor beta chains from one sample sequenced in a study of T cells in Graves' hyperthyroidism and ophthalmopathy. Amplified TCR beta CDR3 regions came from RNA transcripts. First-round RT-PCR of the TCR CDR3 relied on the HTBI primer set. Each CDR3 protein gets one entry after TCRdb re-called the multiplex PCR reads with MiXCR. Here the sample spans 560,000 or so distinct CDR3 sequences, 35% to 55% being singletons. Sequencing was performed on peripheral blood or thyroid tissue (not recorded which). All receptors derive from a woman in her late teens or twenties with Graves' hyperthyroidism.

The CDR3 bases are TGTGCCACCAGCTCGGAGTCAGCCTACGAGCAGTACTTC. Protein: CATSSESAYEQYF. The rearrangement uses TRBV24-1 and TRBJ2-7, with no clear D. The V end lost 7 bases, the J end lost 2 bases, and 11 bases lay between the germline ends. Germline V gene sequence: CDR1 KGHDR, CDR2 SFDVKD. This CDR3 has 13 residues.

This clonotype has more than one count but fewer than ten. This chain connects TRBV6-5 to TRBJ1-5; no firm D call. The V and J ends lost 8 bases and 3 bases respectively, with 17 bases between them. The CDR3 length is 15 residues. Looked up from germline, CDR1 is MNHEY and CDR2 is SVGAGI. Here the CDR3 reads CASVSMVSLNQPQHF. Written as DNA, the CDR3 is TGTGCCAGCGTCAGCATGGTCAGTCTCAATCAGCCCCAGCATTTT.

This chain's CDR3 is CASSEVGANYGYTF. CDR3 DNA: TGTGCCAGCAGTGAAGTGGGAGCTAACTATGGCTACACCTTC. The V and J genes are TRBV25-1 and TRBJ1-2; D not certain. CDR1 and CDR2 (germline): MGHDK, SYGVNS. The germline V and J ends were trimmed by 2 bases and 0 bases, with 7 bases remaining between them. The CDR3 covers 14 residues.

V usage is TRBV7-6 and J usage is TRBJ2-7; no clear D gene. The V end lost 9 bases, the J end lost 5 bases, and 14 bases lay between the germline ends. Germline-derived CDR1 and CDR2 are SGHVS and FNYEAQ. The CDR3 runs 12 residues. For the CDR3, the DNA is TGTGCCAGTAGCATCATGGGTAACGAGCAGTACTTC. Translated: CASSIMGNEQYF.

The chain combines TRBV7-6 with TRBJ1-5; unclear D gene. The germline V gene has CDR1 SGHVS and CDR2 FNYEAQ. Trimming took off 5 bases at V and 2 bases at J, with 19 bases between the two ends. There are 17 residues in the CDR3. The CDR3 here is CASSPGVWEEGNQPQHF. The CDR3 DNA reads TGTGCCAGCAGCCCGGGTGTATGGGAGGAAGGCAATCAGCCCCAGCATTTT.

The chain joins TRBV14 to TRBJ1-2, with 8 nucleotides matching TRBD1. Germline trimming cut 10 bases from V and 5 bases from J; bases unmatched to any gene: 9. The germline CDR1 and CDR2 sequences are SGHDN and FVKESK. The CDR3 extends over 13 amino acids. CDR3 nucleotides: TGTGCCACCAGAGGACAGGGACATTATGGCTACACCTTC. Protein sequence: CATRGQGHYGYTF.

This clonotype was detected only once. At one end, the junction sequence differs from germline, possibly due to a read error. The chain is built from TRBV9 and TRBJ2-2; D perhaps matches TRBD2 (6 bases). The CDR3 has 14 amino acids. Germline assignment: CDR1 SGDLS and CDR2 YYNGEE. As DNA, the CDR3 is TGTGCCAGCAGCCCTTTGGGCGGGGCCGGGGTGCTGTTTTTT. Its protein is CASSPLGGAGVLFF.

This clonotype appeared a single time. The CDR3 region is CATSASGSERGYTF. CDR3 bases: TGTGCCACCAGTGCTAGCGGGAGTGAGAGAGGCTACACCTTC. This chain connects TRBV24-1 to TRBJ1-2, with D hard to call. Germline CDR1 reads KGHDR; CDR2 reads SFDVKD. Trimming removed 5 bases from V and 8 bases from J, with 17 bases in between. The CDR3 loop spans 14 amino acids.

This clonotype was recorded once. The chain employs TRBV2 and TRBJ1-2; D is possibly TRBD1 (6 bases). This CDR3 is built from 13 residues. Trimming pared 3 bases from V and 9 bases from J, leaving 14 bases between. Germline V gene lookup returns CDR1 SNHLY and CDR2 FYNNEI. The CDR3 spells CASSEIQGYSYTF. The CDR3 coding sequence is TGTGCCAGCAGTGAGATCCAGGGGTACAGCTACACCTTC.

V and J are TRBV24-1 and TRBJ1-2; D gene ambiguous. Per germline, CDR1 KGHDR and CDR2 SFDVKD. This CDR3 is built from 13 residues. Between the trimmed V and J ends, which lost 3 bases and 7 bases, there was a span of 11 bases. CDR3: CATSDVESSGYTF. The CDR3 bases are TGTGCCACCAGTGATGTCGAGTCAAGTGGCTACACCTTC.

The chain couples TRBV2 to TRBJ2-5; TRBD2 agrees at 8 bases. Losses at the gene ends were 5 bases for V and 0 bases for J; bases not matched to a gene: 14. Germline V CDR1 and CDR2: SNHLY, FYNNEI. CDR3 length: 18 residues. CDR3 nucleotides: TGTGCCAGCAGTTTAGACGGGAGGGCCACCATACACCAAGAGACCCAGTACTTC. Amino acid sequence: CASSLDGRATIHQETQYF.

The rearrangement uses TRBV11-1 and TRBJ2-2; no clear D gene. The germline V gene encodes CDR1 SGHAT and CDR2 FQDESV (reference sequence). The CDR3 is 11 residues long. The V end lost 3 bases, the J end lost 7 bases, and 3 bases lay between the germline ends. CDR3 region: CASSFFGELFF. In DNA form, the CDR3 reads TGTGCCAGCAGCTTCTTCGGGGAGCTGTTTTTT.

This clonotype appeared many times. The gene calls are TRBV29-1 and TRBJ1-1, with 7 bases that match TRBD1. In germline, CDR1 is SQVTM, CDR2 ANQGSEA. This CDR3 is built from 13 residues. Trimming at V came to 6 bases and at J to 1 base, leaving 5 bases not matched to a gene. This CDR3 reads CSVDREWNTEAFF. DNA of the CDR3: TGCAGCGTCGACAGGGAGTGGAACACTGAAGCTTTCTTT.

This clonotype has a count of ten or more. This rearrangement joins TRBV24-1 to TRBJ1-2, with 11 bases lining up with TRBD1. Germline CDR1 and CDR2: KGHDR and SFDVKD. V shed 6 bases, J shed 4 bases, and the junction held 9 bases outside the gene matches. This CDR3 comprises 16 residues. CDR3 amino acids: CATSPGTGGAFYGYTF. CDR3 DNA sequence: TGTGCCACCAGTCCTGGGACAGGGGGGGCTTTCTATGGCTACACCTTC.

This chain joins TRBV6-5 and TRBJ2-6, with D possibly being TRBD2 (5 bases). The CDR3 has 16 residues. V was trimmed by 2 bases and J by 3 bases, leaving 11 bases between them. The germline V gene has CDR1 MNHEY and CDR2 SVGAGI. CDR3 protein: CASSYTGNRGANVLTF. The DNA for the CDR3 is TGTGCCAGCAGTTACACGGGAAATCGTGGGGCCAACGTCCTGACTTTC.

This clonotype was recorded many times. This rearrangement joins TRBV9 to TRBJ2-5; TRBD2 is a possible D gene (6 bases). V was pared by 0 bases and J by 0 bases, with 9 bases between. Germline CDR1 and CDR2: SGDLS and YYNGEE. The CDR3 runs to 15 residues. The CDR3 sequence is CASSVEAGYQETQYF. The CDR3 nucleotides are TGTGCCAGCAGCGTAGAGGCGGGGTACCAAGAGACCCAGTACTTC.

The CDR3 sequence is CASSLGVETNYGYTF. The CDR3 nucleotides are TGTGCCAGCAGCTTAGGAGTCGAGACTAACTATGGCTACACCTTC. V usage is TRBV11-3 and J usage is TRBJ1-2; no definite D call. Trimming removed 1 base from V and 0 bases from J, with 9 bases in between. The CDR3 consists of 15 residues. CDR1 and CDR2 (germline): SGHNT, YENEEA.

This clonotype appeared a few times. The CDR3 bases are TGTGCCAGCAGCGGAAGGGACAGGGATAACACTGAAGCTTTCTTT. Protein product: CASSGRDRDNTEAFF. This chain links TRBV7-9 with TRBJ1-1; 9 positions match TRBD1. There are 15 residues in the CDR3. Germline V gene data show CDR1 as SEHNR and CDR2 as FQNEAQ (reference sequence). V was pared by 5 bases and J by 2 bases, with 6 bases of the junction left unmatched.

There are many counts of this clonotype. This chain's CDR3 is CSATLRDTLTSGPQHF. The CDR3 DNA sequence: TGCAGTGCTACCCTTCGGGACACACTTACGTCTGGGCCCCAGCATTTT. The chain recombines TRBV20-1 with TRBJ1-5; D may be TRBD1 (6 bases). This CDR3 is 16 amino acids long. Per germline, CDR1 DFQATT and CDR2 SNEGSKA (reference sequence). Trimming shortened V by 4 bases and J by 9 bases, and 25 bases separated the two germline ends.

This clonotype was picked up a small number of times. The V gene is TRBV5-6, the J gene TRBJ1-2; no clear D gene. Per the germline V gene, CDR1 is SGHDT and CDR2 is YYEEEE. Trimming left V 9 bases short and J 0 bases short, with 18 bases between. The CDR3 has 15 amino acids. The CDR3 reads CATAQGLGSNYGYTF. In DNA, the CDR3 is TGTGCCACAGCTCAAGGGCTGGGATCTAACTATGGCTACACCTTC.

The rearrangement joins TRBV29-1 to TRBJ2-5; unclear D gene. V lost 2 bases, J lost 5 bases, and 9 bases lay in between. The CDR3 has 12 residues. Looked up from germline, CDR1 is SQVTM and CDR2 is ANQGSEA. The CDR3 reads CSVESQGETQYF. DNA for the CDR3: TGCAGCGTTGAATCTCAAGGGGAGACCCAGTACTTC.

This clonotype was recorded a few times. V gene TRBV19 combines with J gene TRBJ2-7; D might be TRBD2 (6 bases). Trimming removed 5 bases at V and 3 bases at J, with 14 bases between. This CDR3 contains 14 residues. CDR1 and CDR2 from the germline V gene are LNHDA and SQIVND (reference sequence). The CDR3 bases are TGTGCCAGTAGTTCGATCGGAGGGAGCTACGAGCAGTACTTC. Amino acids: CASSSIGGSYEQYF.

The genes are TRBV29-1 and TRBJ1-1; D is uncertain. V lost 8 bases, J lost 3 bases, and 16 bases lay in between. The CDR3 is made up of 13 amino acids. CDR1 and CDR2 (germline): SQVTM, ANQGSEA. The CDR3 DNA sequence: TGCAGCAGTCCTTCAACAGCTTACACTGAAGCTTTCTTT. It specifies CSSPSTAYTEAFF.

With respect to this clonotype: This CDR3 is missing its conserved last phenylalanine or tryptophan, likely due to a read error. Because the CDR3's place on the DNA is in doubt, the DNA is left out and the CDR3 is given as listed by TCRdb. The chain joins TRBV20-1 to TRBJ2-7. From germline, CDR1 is DFQATT and CDR2 SNEGSKA (reference sequence). The CDR3 adds up to 8 amino acids, both ends counted. The CDR3 loop reads CSARDQVR.

With regard to this clonotype: At one boundary the junction diverges from the germline segment, which might be a read error. V and J are TRBV5-4 and TRBJ2-7; D unclear. The CDR3 extends over 14 amino acids. CDR1 is SGHNT and CDR2 is YYREEE in the germline V gene (reference sequence). The CDR3 bases are TGCGCCAGCAGCTTGAATTACAGAAACTACGAGCAGTACTTC. It specifies CASSLNYRNYEQYF.

The rearrangement links TRBV6-6 to TRBJ2-5; D is uncertain. The germline V and J ends were trimmed by 7 bases and 5 bases, with 11 bases remaining between them. CDR3 length: 12 residues. Germline CDR1 MNHNY, CDR2 SVGAGI (reference sequence). CDR3 DNA: TGTGCCAGCACCATGAAGGGTGAGACCCAGTACTTC. Translating gives CASTMKGETQYF.

This clonotype occurred many times. The CDR3 DNA follows: TGTGCCAGCAGCTTGGGGGGGGATGGCTACACCTTC. Translating it yields CASSLGGDGYTF. The chain recombines TRBV7-9 with TRBJ1-2; TRBD1 might be the D (5 bases). V was shortened by 3 bases and J by 6 bases, with 8 bases between the two germline ends. CDR3 size: 12 residues. From germline, CDR1 is SEHNR and CDR2 FQNEAQ (reference sequence).

The genes are TRBV5-1 and TRBJ1-1; D call uncertain. CDR3 size: 13 residues. Germline assignment: CDR1 SGHRS and CDR2 YFSETQ. Trimming pared 1 base from V and 5 bases from J, leaving 9 bases between. CDR3 loop: CASSLYFRTEAFF. Written as DNA, the CDR3 is TGCGCCAGCAGCTTGTACTTCCGGACTGAAGCTTTCTTT.

V usage is TRBV10-3 and J usage is TRBJ2-5; 11 bases agree with TRBD1. The junction had 5 bases not matched to a gene; V was cut back by 7 bases and J by 1 base. The CDR3 loop spans 15 amino acids. The germline gives CDR1 ENHRY, CDR2 SYGVKD. In DNA, the CDR3 is TGTGCCATCACGCAGGACAGGGGGCGCCAAGAGACCCAGTACTTC. This gives the protein CAITQDRGRQETQYF.

V usage is TRBV2 and J usage is TRBJ1-1; D is unresolved. This CDR3 has 12 amino acids. CDR1 is SNHLY and CDR2 is FYNNEI in the germline V gene. CDR3: CATVSGGTEAFF. In nucleotides, the CDR3 is TGTGCTACAGTAAGCGGTGGCACTGAAGCTTTCTTT. The full variable domain, its missing parts supplied by reference TRBV2 and TRBJ1-1, is EPEVTQTPSHQVTQMGQEVILRCVPISNHLYFYWYRQILGQKVEFLVSFYNNEISEKSEIFDDQFSVERPDGSNFTLKIRSTKLEDSAMYFCATVSGGTEAFFGQGTRLTVV.

This clonotype was seen many times. The chain joins TRBV25-1 to TRBJ1-1, with D unresolved. Germline CDR1 is MGHDK and CDR2 is SYGVNS. CDR3 length: 13 amino acids. Trimming shortened V by 7 bases and J by 2 bases, and 11 bases separated the two germline ends. CDR3: CASKGIPNTEAFF. As DNA, the CDR3 is TGTGCCAGCAAAGGGATTCCCAACACTGAAGCTTTCTTT.